This T cell receptor (beta chain) was found in a study of shared clonotypes between healthy human individuals (dated by TCRdb to about 2020). Regarding the study in general: A few men and a couple of women, aged 18 to 49 years, made up the cohort. For each donor, CD4 naive and CD4 memory were each given three plates, CD8 naive was given two plates, and CD8 memory was given one plate. To estimate repertoire size and how much clonotypes are shared between individuals, the study performed deep sequencing of blood TCR repertoires from a few healthy adults. Libraries were prepared and TCR repertoires were sequenced by different laboratories using diverse techniques, in order to increase sequencing depth and limit assay-specific biases. Per donor, leukapheresis produced somewhere between about 0.94 and 9 billion PBMCs.

This clone was detected once. No antigen is known for it. The sample holds no much larger clone one base away, and base qualities are not on file. Using the deep immunoSEQ assay, multiplex PCR amplified TCR CDR3 regions from genomic DNA. Genomic DNA extracted from each cell subset was distributed evenly over all wells of several immunoSEQ 96-well plates, and each plate served as one replicate. Each replicate PCR for sorted subsets received roughly 0.2 ug genomic DNA, equal to about 30,000 T cell genomes. Purified libraries were quantified with a Qubit 3.0 fluorometer, sized on a Bioanalyzer 2100, and re-quantified with the KAPA Library Quantification kit. Every immunoSEQ 96-well plate was sequenced on a separate single-read 150-cycle Illumina NextSeq 550 flow cell. As for how the authors treated the data: Because only junctional sequences without quality scores were contained in the immunoSEQ output, filtering matching that applied to full-length reads could not be performed. Sequences were annotated with PyIR, a Python wrapper for IgBLAST v1.9, using IMGT germline references to assign V/J genes and CDR3. Any read was removed if the V/J assignment was weak (E-value above 1e-6), the CDR3 was missing, or the read contained stop codons, out-of-frame junctions, or ambiguous translated residues. V3J clonotypes were defined as sequences sharing the same inferred V gene, J gene, and CDR3 amino acid sequence. To compute the percentage overlap between repertoires, the number of shared unique clonotypes was divided by the size of the smaller repertoire. Three approaches were used to assess repertoire richness: RTK rarefaction, the Chao1 estimator, and Recon v2.1 estimates of unobserved clonotypes. For all TCRbeta clonotypes obtained by the gDNA method from four donors, generation probabilities were computed with OLGA. Sourced from immuneACCESS, this table was stored by TCRdb with only in-frame sequences that have V and J called. A share of the clones is absent; for the studies checked, an unresolved V gene accounts for under half, and the remainder has no known explanation. The V and J calls and clone size are taken from that table; D and trimming were inferred from the DNA. Within this sample are approximately 2,300,000 clones, with about nine tenths of them counted one time only. The ten largest clonotypes hold approximately 0.39% of the sample.

Taken from cysteine to phenylalanine, the CDR3 has 18 residues. Just the 54-base CDR3 DNA is kept, in frame starting at base 1. Based on the germline V gene, the CDR1 and CDR2 sequences are SGHDN and FVKESK. Trimmed from V: 0 bases; trimmed from J: 5 bases; junction bases lacking a gene match: 7. What the research found in general, with its limitations: Clonotypes shared by all four sorted-subset donors showed higher generation probabilities than non-shared clonotypes. When four donors were compared, the shared fraction of clonotypes was around 5% for naive CD4, about 4% for naive CD8, 2% to 2.5% for memory CD4, and 0.4% for memory CD8. Estimated clonotype richness was generally larger for naive than for memory subsets. Incomplete sequencing was indicated by rarefaction of sorted-subset datasets, despite the large sequencing depth. Because the study included only a small number of donors, the genetic and exposure-history diversity represented was limited. Sampling was restricted to blood, and TCR repertoires in tissues likely differ from the TCR repertoires found in blood. Pairwise subsampling led to the expectation that sequencing depth would affect the degree of clonotype sharing among donors.

The donors were healthy, HIV-negative adults who had no recently reported acute infections or vaccinations. Every donor was a Caucasian adult residing in Nashville, Tennessee, USA. CD4+ T cells were enriched through magnetic negative selection, after which naive cells were positively selected on CD45RA and the remaining negative fraction served as the memory subset. After blood collection by leukapheresis, PBMCs were isolated using Ficoll-Histopaque density gradient centrifugation and then cryopreserved in the vapor phase of liquid nitrogen. Analytical flow cytometry was used to check the purity and quantity of every magnetically sorted T cell population. Each sorted fraction had its genomic DNA isolated and then quantified by UV absorbance on a Nanodrop 2000c.

Sequences were obtained from naive CD4+ T cells from PBMCs. Reading the label with the study, this specimen's cell subset or site is: CD45RA+ positively selected. The receptor comes from a man between 18 and 35 years old in good health. Some clones in this sample may be carry-over from other donors' samples. Rearrangement joined TRBV14 to TRBJ2-1, and 13 junction bases match TRBD2. The DNA is as follows: TGTGCCAGCAGCCAAGATTCTGGGACTAGCGGGATACACAATGAGCAGTTCTTC. Its protein reads: CASSQDSGTSGIHNEQFF.